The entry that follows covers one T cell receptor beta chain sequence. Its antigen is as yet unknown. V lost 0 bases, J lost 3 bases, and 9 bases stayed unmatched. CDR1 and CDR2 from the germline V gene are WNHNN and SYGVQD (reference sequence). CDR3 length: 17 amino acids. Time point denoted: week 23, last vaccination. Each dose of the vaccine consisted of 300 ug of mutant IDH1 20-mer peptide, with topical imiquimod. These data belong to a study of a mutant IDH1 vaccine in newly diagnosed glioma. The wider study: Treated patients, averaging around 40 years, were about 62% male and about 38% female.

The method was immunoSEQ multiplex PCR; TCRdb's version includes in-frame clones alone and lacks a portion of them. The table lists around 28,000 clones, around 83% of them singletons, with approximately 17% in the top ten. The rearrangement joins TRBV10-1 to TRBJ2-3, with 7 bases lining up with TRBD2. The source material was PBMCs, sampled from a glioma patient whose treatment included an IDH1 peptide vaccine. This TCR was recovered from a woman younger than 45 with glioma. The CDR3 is CASSESRGGGRTDTQYF. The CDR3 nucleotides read TGCGCCAGCAGTGAGTCAAGAGGCGGGGGACGGACAGATACGCAGTATTTT.